This T cell receptor beta chain appears in the sequencing data of a study of CD8 T cells in Susac syndrome. In the study overall: Treatment status at blood draw for the Susac syndrome patients was therapy-naive, corticosteroids, or intravenous immunoglobulin alone.

Negative isolation yielded CD8+ and CD4+ T cells; FACS enriched TEMRA cells. About 0.45 to 1 ug RNA was reverse transcribed with random hexamers. TCRdb passed the immunoSEQ multiplex PCR reads through MiXCR, listing each CDR3 protein once. The sample holds under 300,000 distinct CDR3 sequences, roughly 95% seen once. Study outcomes and limitations: Within Susac syndrome CD4+ T cell repertoires, clonal expansion was not evident.

With regard to this clonotype: Antigen: not known.

The CDR3 has 16 residues. CDR1 and CDR2 from the germline V gene are MNHNS and SASEGT. With V trimmed by 6 bases and J by 5 bases, 10 bases remained unmatched. Sample: CD4+ T cells from PBMCs. This chain joins TRBV6-1 and TRBJ2-2, with TRBD1 matching over 9 bases. This TCR was recovered from a human donor with Susac syndrome. The CDR3 loop is CASSRTGGAGTGELFF. The CDR3 nucleotides are TGTGCCAGCAGCAGAACAGGGGGCGCGGGAACCGGGGAGCTGTTTTTT.